Listed below are T cell receptor beta chains from one sample, sequenced in a study of T cell responses to AZD1222 COVID-19 vaccine. Repertoires were generated with immunoSEQ multiplex PCR, while TCRdb's copy carries only in-frame clones and drops some. This table has some 130,000 clones, roughly 92% appearing once. This sample comprised peripheral blood, obtained on day 0 of AZD1222 vaccination. The receptors come from an adult in good health. Each CDR3 is given with its conserved first and last residue. The D gene is left open where the match is weak. Clone size is stated in some rows and not others, as once, few, many or a class when expanded.

J gene,V gene,clone size,D gene,CDR3 DNA,CDR3 protein
TRBJ1-1,TRBV4-1,-,TRBD1,TGCGCCAGCAGCCAAACCGACAGGGCATCATCGAACACTGAAGCTTTCTTT,CASSQTDRASSNTEAFF
TRBJ1-2,TRBV7-9,-,-,TGTGCCAGCAGCTTAAAGGGCTTTACTAACTATGGCTACACCTTC,CASSLKGFTNYGYTF
TRBJ2-1,TRBV7-8,-,-,TGTGCCAGCAGCCAAACTAGAAACAATGAGCAGTTCTTC,CASSQTRNNEQFF
TRBJ2-1,TRBV5-6,-,TRBD2,TGTGCCAGCAGCGGTAGCGGGCCCGGGCCGGATGAGCAGTTCTTC,CASSGSGPGPDEQFF
TRBJ1-2,TRBV27,-,TRBD1,TGTGCCAGCAGGCCCTCCGGGACAGGGGGAGGATATGGCTACACCTTC,CASRPSGTGGGYGYTF
TRBJ2-2,TRBV9,once,-,TGTGCCAGCAGCGTAGCGGCCTCGGGCGCCGGGGAGCTGTTTTTT,CASSVAASGAGELFF
TRBJ2-1,TRBV9,-,TRBD2,TGTGCCAGCAGCGTCAGACTAGCGGGAGTATCAGATGAGCAGTTCTTC,CASSVRLAGVSDEQFF
TRBJ2-7,TRBV27,-,-,TGTGCCAGCAGTTTAAATGGGGTCAGCTACGAGCAGTACTTC,CASSLNGVSYEQYF
TRBJ2-6,TRBV10-3,once,-,TGTGCCATCAGTGAGTATGGGGACTCTGGGGCCAACGTCCTGACTTTC,CAISEYGDSGANVLTF
TRBJ2-1,TRBV6-1,-,TRBD2,TGTGCCAGCAGTGATATAGCGGGGCCTCCGGATGAGCAGTTCTTC,CASSDIAGPPDEQFF
TRBJ2-1,TRBV27,-,TRBD2,TGTGCCAGCGGACTCCTGGGACTAGCGGGGTGGAATGAGCAGTTCTTC,CASGLLGLAGWNEQFF
TRBJ2-5,TRBV18,-,-,TGTGCCAGCTCACCGGGGGTGGAATGGGAGACCCAGTACTTC,CASSPGVEWETQYF
TRBJ2-5,TRBV12-5,-,-,TGTGCTAGTGCCCAAGAGACCCAGTACTTC,CASAQETQYF
TRBJ2-3,TRBV4-1,-,-,TGCGCCAGCAGATCCAGGGTCGGAGGAAGCACAGATACGCAGTATTTT,CASRSRVGGSTDTQYF
TRBJ2-1,TRBV18,-,-,TGTGCCAGCTCACCAGCGGCAGCGCTACCCTACAATGAGCAGTTCTTC,CASSPAAALPYNEQFF
TRBJ2-3,TRBV6-1,-,-,TGTGCCAGCAGTGAAGCAAGGACTAATACGCAGTATTTT,CASSEARTNTQYF
TRBJ2-7,TRBV28,-,-,TGTGCCAGCGAGGGAGTTTACGAGCAGTACTTC,CASEGVYEQYF
TRBJ2-5,TRBV19,-,-,TGTGCCAGTAGTATCCAAGAGACCCAGTACTTC,CASSIQETQYF
TRBJ1-2,TRBV5-1,once,TRBD1,TGCGCCAGCAGCTTGGAGTGGGACAGGGCTGGAGGCTACACCTTC,CASSLEWDRAGGYTF
TRBJ2-2,TRBV30,-,-,TGTGCCTGGAGTGTAGAAGGCAGGTGGGTCCGGAAGAATACCGGGGAGCTGTTTTTT,CAWSVEGRWVRKNTGELFF
TRBJ1-2,TRBV12-3/TRBV12-4,-,-,TGTGCCAGCAGTCCACTTCGGGACTATGGCTACACCTTC,CASSPLRDYGYTF
TRBJ2-1,TRBV5-1,-,-,TGCGCCAGCTATTTAGGACAGAACAATGAGCAGTTCTTC,CASYLGQNNEQFF
TRBJ1-2,TRBV7-8,-,-,TGTGCCAGCAGCCGCAGGGTCGAGGGCTACACCTTC,CASSRRVEGYTF
TRBJ1-4,TRBV7-2,-,-,TGTGCCAGCAGCTCGCAGGATCATGAAAAACTGTTTTTT,CASSSQDHEKLFF
TRBJ2-5,TRBV5-1,-,-,TGCGCCAGCAGCGCCAACTTGGTACAGGCCCAAGAGACCCAGTACTTC,CASSANLVQAQETQYF
TRBJ2-3,TRBV27,-,TRBD2,TGTGCCAGCAAGATAGCGGGAGGGGGAGATACGCAGTATTTT,CASKIAGGGDTQYF
TRBJ1-4,TRBV19,-,-,TGTGCCAGTAGTACTTGGGGGTCGGATGAAAAACTGTTTTTT,CASSTWGSDEKLFF
TRBJ1-2,TRBV27,-,-,TGTGCCACCAGAGACGGGACACTCTATGGCTACACCTTC,CATRDGTLYGYTF
TRBJ2-6,TRBV5-1,-,TRBD2,TGCGCCAGCAGCTCCCGGAGCGGGAGCTCTGGGGCCAACGTCCTGACTTTC,CASSSRSGSSGANVLTF
TRBJ2-5,TRBV7-2,few,TRBD1,TGTGCCAGCAGCTTTGGCGGGACAGGGAGAAGGGGAGAGACCCAGTACTTC,CASSFGGTGRRGETQYF
TRBJ2-3,TRBV6-2/TRBV6-3,-,-,TGTGCCAGCAGTTTCATGGGAGCAGGGACACGAGATACGCAGTATTTT,CASSFMGAGTRDTQYF
TRBJ1-2,TRBV2,-,-,TGTGCCAGCAGTGGAGCCATCCTTAACTATGGCTACACCTTC,CASSGAILNYGYTF
TRBJ2-3,TRBV12-5,once,TRBD2,TGTGCTAGCAGTGGGCTAGCGGGAGGCCGTAGTTACACAGATACGCAGTATTTT,CASSGLAGGRSYTDTQYF
TRBJ2-2,TRBV5-5,-,-,TGTGCCAGCAGCAGCCAATGGATCGGGGTGGGCACCGGGGAGCTGTTTTTT,CASSSQWIGVGTGELFF
TRBJ2-1,TRBV27,-,TRBD1,TGTGCCAGCAGTTTACGCCCTCGACAGGGCCGAAGGGAGCAGTTCTTC,CASSLRPRQGRREQFF